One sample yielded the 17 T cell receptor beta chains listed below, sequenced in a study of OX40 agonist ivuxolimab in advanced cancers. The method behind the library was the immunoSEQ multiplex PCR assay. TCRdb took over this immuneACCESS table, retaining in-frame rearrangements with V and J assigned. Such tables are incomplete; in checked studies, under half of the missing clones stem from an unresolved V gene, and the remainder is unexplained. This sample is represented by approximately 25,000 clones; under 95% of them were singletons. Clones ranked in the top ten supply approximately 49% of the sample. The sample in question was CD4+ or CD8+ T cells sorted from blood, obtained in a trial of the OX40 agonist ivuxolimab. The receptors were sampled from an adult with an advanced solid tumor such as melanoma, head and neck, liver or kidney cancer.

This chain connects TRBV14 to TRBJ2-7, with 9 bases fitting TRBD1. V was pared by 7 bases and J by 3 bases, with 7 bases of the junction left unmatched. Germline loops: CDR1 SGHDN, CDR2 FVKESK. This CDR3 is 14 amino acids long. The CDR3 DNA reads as TGTGCCAGCACCCTCTCGACAGGGGGCTACGAGCAGTACTTC. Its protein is CASTLSTGGYEQYF.

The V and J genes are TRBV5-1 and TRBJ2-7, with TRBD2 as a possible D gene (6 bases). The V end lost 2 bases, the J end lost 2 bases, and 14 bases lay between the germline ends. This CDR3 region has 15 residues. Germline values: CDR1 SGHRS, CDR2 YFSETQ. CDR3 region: CASSLGRPGPYEQYF. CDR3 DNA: TGCGCCAGCAGCTTAGGGAGGCCGGGCCCCTACGAGCAGTACTTC.

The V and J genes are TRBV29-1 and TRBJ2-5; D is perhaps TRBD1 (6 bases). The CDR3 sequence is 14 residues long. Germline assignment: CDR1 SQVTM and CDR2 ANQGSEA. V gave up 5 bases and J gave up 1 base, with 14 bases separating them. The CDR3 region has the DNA TGCAGCGTTTCTTATCTACAGGGCCAAGAGACCCAGTACTTC. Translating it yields CSVSYLQGQETQYF.

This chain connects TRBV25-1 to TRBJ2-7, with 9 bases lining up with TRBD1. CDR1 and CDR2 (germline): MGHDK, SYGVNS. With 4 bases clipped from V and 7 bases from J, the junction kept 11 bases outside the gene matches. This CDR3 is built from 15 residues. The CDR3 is CASSVRDRETLEQYF. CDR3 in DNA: TGTGCCAGCAGTGTCCGGGACAGGGAAACGCTGGAGCAGTACTTC.

CDR3 sequence: CSVEGTSGRPAYEQYF. The CDR3 coding sequence is TGCAGCGTTGAGGGGACTAGCGGGAGGCCCGCCTACGAGCAGTACTTC. The rearrangement links TRBV29-1 to TRBJ2-7, with 15 bases identical to TRBD2. In germline, CDR1 is SQVTM, CDR2 ANQGSEA. The trim removed 3 bases at V and 2 bases at J, leaving 5 bases unmatched. CDR3 size: 16 residues.

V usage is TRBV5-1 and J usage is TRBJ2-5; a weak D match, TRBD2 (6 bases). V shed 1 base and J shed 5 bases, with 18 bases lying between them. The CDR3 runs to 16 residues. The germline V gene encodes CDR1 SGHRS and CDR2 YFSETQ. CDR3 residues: CASSLRGERVVETQYF. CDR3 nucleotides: TGCGCCAGCAGCTTGAGGGGTGAGCGGGTGGTTGAGACCCAGTACTTC.

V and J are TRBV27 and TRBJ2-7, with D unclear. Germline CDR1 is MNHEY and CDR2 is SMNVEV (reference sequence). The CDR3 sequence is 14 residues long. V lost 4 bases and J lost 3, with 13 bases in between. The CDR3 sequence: CASSWKRAGYEQYF. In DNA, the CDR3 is TGTGCCAGCAGTTGGAAAAGGGCTGGCTACGAGCAGTACTTC.

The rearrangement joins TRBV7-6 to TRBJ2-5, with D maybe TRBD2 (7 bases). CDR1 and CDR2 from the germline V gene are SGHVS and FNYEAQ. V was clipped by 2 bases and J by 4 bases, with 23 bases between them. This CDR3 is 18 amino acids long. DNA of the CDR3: TGTGCCAGCAGCTTAAAGCGTTCCGCGGGGGCCAGTGGAGAGACCCAGTACTTC. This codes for CASSLKRSAGASGETQYF.

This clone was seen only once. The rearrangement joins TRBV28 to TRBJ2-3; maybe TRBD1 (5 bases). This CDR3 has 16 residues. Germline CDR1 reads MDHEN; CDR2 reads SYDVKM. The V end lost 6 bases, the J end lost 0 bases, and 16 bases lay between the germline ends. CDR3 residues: CASRPPGHYSTDTQYF. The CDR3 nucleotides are TGTGCCAGCAGGCCCCCCGGACACTATAGCACAGATACGCAGTATTTT.

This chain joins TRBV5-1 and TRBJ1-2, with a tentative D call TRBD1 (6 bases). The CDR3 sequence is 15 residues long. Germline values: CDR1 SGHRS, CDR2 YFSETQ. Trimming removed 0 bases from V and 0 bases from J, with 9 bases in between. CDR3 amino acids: CASSLVSGANYGYTF. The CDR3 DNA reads TGCGCCAGCAGCTTGGTTTCAGGGGCTAACTATGGCTACACCTTC.

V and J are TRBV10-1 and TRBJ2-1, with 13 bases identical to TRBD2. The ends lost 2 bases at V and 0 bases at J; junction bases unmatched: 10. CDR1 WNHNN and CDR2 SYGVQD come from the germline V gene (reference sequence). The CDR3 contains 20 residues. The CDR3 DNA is TGCGCCAGCAGTGAGGACCGGGACAGGACTAGCGGGGGCTCCTACAATGAGCAGTTCTTC. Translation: CASSEDRDRTSGGSYNEQFF.

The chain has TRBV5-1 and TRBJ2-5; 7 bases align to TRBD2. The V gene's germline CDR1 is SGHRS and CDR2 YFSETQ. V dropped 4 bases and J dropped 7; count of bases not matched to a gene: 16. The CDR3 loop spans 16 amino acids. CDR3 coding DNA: TGCGCCAGCAGCAAGACAGAAACAGGAGGCGGGAGGACCCAGTACTTC. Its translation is CASSKTETGGGRTQYF.

The CDR3 protein is CASSYSSLAGANEQFF. CDR3 bases: TGTGCCAGCAGTTACTCGAGTCTAGCGGGAGCCAATGAGCAGTTCTTC. The chain combines TRBV6-6 with TRBJ2-1; 10 bases line up with TRBD2. The CDR3 runs to 16 residues. Germline V gives CDR1 MNHNY, CDR2 SVGAGI (reference sequence). Unmatched junction bases numbered 5, after V lost 0 bases and J lost 6 bases.

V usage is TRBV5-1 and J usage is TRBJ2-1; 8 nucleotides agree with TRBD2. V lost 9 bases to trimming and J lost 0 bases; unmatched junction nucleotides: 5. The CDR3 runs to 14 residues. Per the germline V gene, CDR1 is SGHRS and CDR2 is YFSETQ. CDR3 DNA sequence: TGCGCCACCACTAGCGGAGCCTCCTACAATGAGCAGTTCTTC. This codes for CATTSGASYNEQFF.

The CDR3, as DNA: TGTGCCAGCAGCCGGACGGCTCAGCTCTATAATTCACCCCTCCACTTT. Its translation: CASSRTAQLYNSPLHF. The chain is built from TRBV16 and TRBJ1-6; D remains ambiguous. CDR3 size: 16 residues. Trimming shortened V by 4 bases and J by 3 bases, and 13 bases separated the two germline ends. Looked up from germline, CDR1 is KGHSY and CDR2 is FQNENV.

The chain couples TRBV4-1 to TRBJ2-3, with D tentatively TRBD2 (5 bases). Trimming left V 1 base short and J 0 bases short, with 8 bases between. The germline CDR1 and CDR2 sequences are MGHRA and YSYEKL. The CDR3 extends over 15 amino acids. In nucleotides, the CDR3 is TGCGCCAGCAGCCAAGTTGGCGGGAGCACAGATACGCAGTATTTT. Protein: CASSQVGGSTDTQYF.

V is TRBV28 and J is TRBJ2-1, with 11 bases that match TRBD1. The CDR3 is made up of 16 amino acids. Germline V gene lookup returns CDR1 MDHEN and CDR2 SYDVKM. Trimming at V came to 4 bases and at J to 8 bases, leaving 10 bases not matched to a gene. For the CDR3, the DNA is TGTGCCAGCAGTTACCCGGGACAGGGGGTTAGGGATGAGCAGTTCTTC. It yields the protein CASSYPGQGVRDEQFF.